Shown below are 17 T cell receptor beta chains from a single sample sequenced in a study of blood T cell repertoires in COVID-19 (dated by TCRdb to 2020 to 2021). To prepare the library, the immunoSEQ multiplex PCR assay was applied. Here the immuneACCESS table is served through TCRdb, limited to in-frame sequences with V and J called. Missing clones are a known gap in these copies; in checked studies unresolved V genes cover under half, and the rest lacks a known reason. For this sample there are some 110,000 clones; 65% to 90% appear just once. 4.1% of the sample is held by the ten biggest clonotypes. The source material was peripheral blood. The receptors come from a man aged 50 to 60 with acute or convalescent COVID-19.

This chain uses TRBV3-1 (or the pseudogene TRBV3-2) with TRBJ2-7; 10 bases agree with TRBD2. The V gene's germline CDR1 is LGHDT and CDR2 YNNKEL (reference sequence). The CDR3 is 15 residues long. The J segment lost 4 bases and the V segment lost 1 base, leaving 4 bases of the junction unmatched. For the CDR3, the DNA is TGTGCCAGCAGCCAAGTAAATAGCGGGAGGTACGAGCAGTACTTC. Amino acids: CASSQVNSGRYEQYF.

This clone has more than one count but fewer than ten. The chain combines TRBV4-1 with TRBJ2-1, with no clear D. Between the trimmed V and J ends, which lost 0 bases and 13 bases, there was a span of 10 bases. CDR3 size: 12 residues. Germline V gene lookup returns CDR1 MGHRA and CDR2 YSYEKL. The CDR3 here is CASSQDEYPQFF. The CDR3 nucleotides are TGCGCCAGCAGCCAAGACGAGTATCCCCAGTTCTTC.

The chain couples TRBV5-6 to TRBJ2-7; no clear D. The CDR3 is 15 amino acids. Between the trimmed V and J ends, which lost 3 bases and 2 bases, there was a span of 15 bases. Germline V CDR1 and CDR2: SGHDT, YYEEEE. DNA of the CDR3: TGTGCCAGCAGCTCCCGAATGACAAATACCTACGAGCAGTACTTC. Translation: CASSSRMTNTYEQYF.

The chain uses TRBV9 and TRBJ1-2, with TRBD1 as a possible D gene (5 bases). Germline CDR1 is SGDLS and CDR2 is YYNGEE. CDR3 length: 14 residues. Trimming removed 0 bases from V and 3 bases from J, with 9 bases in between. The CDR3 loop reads CASSVAKGYYGYTF. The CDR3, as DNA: TGTGCCAGCAGCGTAGCGAAGGGGTACTATGGCTACACCTTC.

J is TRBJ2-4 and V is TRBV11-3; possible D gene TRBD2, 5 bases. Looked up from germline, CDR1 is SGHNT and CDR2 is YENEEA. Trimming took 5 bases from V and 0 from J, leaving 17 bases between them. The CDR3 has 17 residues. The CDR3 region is CASSPREGRLAKNIQYF. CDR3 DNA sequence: TGTGCCAGCAGCCCCCGGGAAGGTCGACTAGCCAAAAACATTCAGTACTTC.

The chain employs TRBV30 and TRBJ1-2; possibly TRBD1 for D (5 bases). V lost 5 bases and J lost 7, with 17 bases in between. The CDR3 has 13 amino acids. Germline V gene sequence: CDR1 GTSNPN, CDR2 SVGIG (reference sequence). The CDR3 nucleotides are TGTGCCTGGCAGCAGGGAGGATCCGGTGGCTACACCTTC. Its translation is CAWQQGGSGGYTF.

The CDR3 sequence: CASRLAGSSSTDTQYF. CDR3 in DNA: TGTGCCAGTAGGCTTGCGGGGTCGTCTAGCACAGATACGCAGTATTTT. The chain uses TRBV19 and TRBJ2-3; a weak D match, TRBD2 (6 bases). The germline CDR1 and CDR2 sequences are LNHDA and SQIVND (reference sequence). The CDR3 is 16 amino acids. Between the trimmed V and J ends, which lost 6 bases and 0 bases, there was a span of 16 bases.

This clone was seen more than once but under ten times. The CDR3 sequence: CASSVQGSNYGYTF. CDR3 sequence (DNA): TGTGCCAGCAGCGTCCAGGGTTCTAACTATGGCTACACCTTC. The chain combines TRBV11-3 with TRBJ1-2, with D maybe TRBD1 (5 bases). This CDR3 spans 14 amino acids. V lost 5 bases to trimming and J lost 0 bases, with 10 bases between them. Per germline, CDR1 SGHNT and CDR2 YENEEA.

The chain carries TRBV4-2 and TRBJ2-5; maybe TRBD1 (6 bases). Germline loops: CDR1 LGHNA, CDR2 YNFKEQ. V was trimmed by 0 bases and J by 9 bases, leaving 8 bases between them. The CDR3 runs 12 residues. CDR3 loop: CASSQEAGAQYF. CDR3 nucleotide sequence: TGTGCCAGCAGCCAAGAGGCAGGGGCCCAGTACTTC.

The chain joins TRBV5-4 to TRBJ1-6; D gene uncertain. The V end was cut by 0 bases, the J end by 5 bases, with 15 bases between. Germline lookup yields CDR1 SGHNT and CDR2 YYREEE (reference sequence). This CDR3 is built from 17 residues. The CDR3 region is CASSLVSGIGNNSPLHF. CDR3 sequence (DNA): TGTGCCAGCAGCTTGGTCTCCGGGATCGGTAATAATTCACCCCTCCACTTT. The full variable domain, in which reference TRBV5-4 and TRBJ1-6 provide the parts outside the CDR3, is ETGVTQSPTHLIKTRGQQVTLRCSSQSGHNTVSWYQQALGQGPQFIFQYYREEENGRGNFPPRFSGLQFPNYSSELNVNALELDDSALYLCASSLVSGIGNNSPLHFGNGTRLTVT.

The CDR3 region is CATSDRDGYTF. CDR3 sequence (DNA): TGTGCCACCAGTGACCGTGATGGCTACACCTTC. The chain recombines TRBV24-1 with TRBJ1-2; D gene unclear. Per the germline V gene, CDR1 is KGHDR and CDR2 is SFDVKD. The CDR3 contains 11 residues. Trimming cost V 4 bases and J 6 bases, with 5 bases left between them.

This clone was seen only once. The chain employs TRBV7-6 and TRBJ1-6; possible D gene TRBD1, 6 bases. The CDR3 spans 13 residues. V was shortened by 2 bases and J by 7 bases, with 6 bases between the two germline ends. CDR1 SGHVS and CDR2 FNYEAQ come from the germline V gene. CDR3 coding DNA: TGTGCCAGCAGCTTACAGGGGAATTCACCCCTCCACTTT. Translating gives CASSLQGNSPLHF.

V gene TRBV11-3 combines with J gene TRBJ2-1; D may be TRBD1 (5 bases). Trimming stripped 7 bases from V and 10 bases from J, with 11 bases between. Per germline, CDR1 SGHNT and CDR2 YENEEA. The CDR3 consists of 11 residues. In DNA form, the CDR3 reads TGTGCCAGCACGATTAAGGGGGAGCAGTTCTTC. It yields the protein CASTIKGEQFF.

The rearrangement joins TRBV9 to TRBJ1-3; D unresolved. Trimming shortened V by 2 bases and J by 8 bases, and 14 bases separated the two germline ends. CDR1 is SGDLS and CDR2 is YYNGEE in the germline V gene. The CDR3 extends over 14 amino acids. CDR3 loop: CASSVSDSGYTIYF. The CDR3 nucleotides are TGTGCCAGCAGCGTCTCAGACTCGGGGTACACCATATATTTT.

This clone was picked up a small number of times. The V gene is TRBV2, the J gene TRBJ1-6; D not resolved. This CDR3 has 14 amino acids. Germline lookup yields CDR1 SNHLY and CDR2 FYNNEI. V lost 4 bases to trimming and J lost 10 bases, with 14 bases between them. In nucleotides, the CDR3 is TGTGCCAGCAGTGGTCGGCAGCCCGGGTCACCCCTCCACTTT. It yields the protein CASSGRQPGSPLHF.

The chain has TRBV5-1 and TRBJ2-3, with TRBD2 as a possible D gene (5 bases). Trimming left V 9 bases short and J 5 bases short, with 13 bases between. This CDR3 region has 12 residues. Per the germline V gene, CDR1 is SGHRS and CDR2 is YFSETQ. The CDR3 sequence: CATGEMGDTQYF. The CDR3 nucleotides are TGCGCCACCGGGGAAATGGGAGATACGCAGTATTTT.

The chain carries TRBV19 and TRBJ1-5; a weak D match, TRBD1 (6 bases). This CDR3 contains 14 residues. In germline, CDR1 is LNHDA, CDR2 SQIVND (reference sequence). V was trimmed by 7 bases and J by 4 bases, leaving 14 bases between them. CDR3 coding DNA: TGTGCCAGTACCACCACAGGGAGTAATCAGCCCCAGCATTTT. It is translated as CASTTTGSNQPQHF. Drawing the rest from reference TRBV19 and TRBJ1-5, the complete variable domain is DGGITQSPKYLFRKEGQNVTLSCEQNLNHDAMYWYRQDPGQGLRLIYYSQIVNDFQKGDIAEGYSVSREKKESFPLTVTSAQKNPTAFYLCASTTTGSNQPQHFGDGTRLSIL.